The TCR beta chain described here comes from a study of control samples from healthy donors and cancer patients. TCRdb keeps only in-frame clones here, not all; method: immunoSEQ multiplex PCR. The sample has 28,000 or so clones, 82% seen once. Trimming left V 5 bases short and J 0 bases short, with 13 bases between. The germline CDR1 and CDR2 sequences are SQVTM and ANQGSEA. CDR3 length: 14 residues. Sequenced input: PBMCs. This sequence joins TRBV29-1 and TRBJ1-1; D is perhaps TRBD1 (5 bases). The clonotype originates from a man aged 55 to 70 with colorectal cancer. CDR3 in amino acids: CSVLGAQVNTEAFF. The CDR3 DNA reads TGCAGCGTTCTTGGGGCCCAGGTGAACACTGAAGCTTTCTTT.